These 9 T cell receptor beta chains share one sample of origin, sequenced in a study of blood T cell repertoires in COVID-19 (TCRdb year 2020). The library relied on the immunoSEQ multiplex PCR assay. This is the immuneACCESS table as TCRdb keeps it, with only in-frame sequences that have V and J called. A part of the clones is gone; compared with another copy, unresolved V genes explain less than half, and the rest is unexplained. Present in this sample are some 97,000 clones, around four fifths of which were seen just once. Of the sample, roughly an eighth is held by the ten largest clones. Sequencing was performed on peripheral blood. The receptors stem from a man in his fifties or sixties with active or convalescent COVID-19.

The chain has TRBV10-3 and TRBJ1-3; D not certain. V was pared by 2 bases and J by 0 bases, with 5 bases between. This CDR3 has 14 amino acids. CDR1 is ENHRY, CDR2 SYGVKD, per germline. CDR3 protein: CAISEGLSGNTIYF. In DNA, the CDR3 is TGTGCCATCAGTGAGGGCCTCTCTGGAAACACCATATATTTT.

The chain is built from TRBV3-1 (or the pseudogene TRBV3-2) and TRBJ2-3; TRBD1 agrees at 7 bases. The CDR3 is made up of 12 amino acids. J gave up 4 bases and V 8 bases, and 3 bases lay outside the gene matches. The germline V gene encodes CDR1 LGHDT and CDR2 YNNKEL (reference sequence). As DNA, the CDR3 is TGTGCCAGCTCAACAGGGGCAGATACGCAGTATTTT. The encoded protein is CASSTGADTQYF.

The chain joins TRBV7-2 to TRBJ2-7; TRBD2 matches at 7 bases. Germline loops: CDR1 SGHTA, CDR2 FQGNSA. J gave up 1 base and V 5 bases, and 5 bases lay outside the gene matches. The CDR3 is 14 amino acids. The CDR3 DNA sequence: TGTGCCAGCAGCGCCTGGGGGGGGTCCTACGAGCAGTACTTC. Translation: CASSAWGGSYEQYF.

J is TRBJ2-5 and V is TRBV5-8, with no clear D. The V end was cut by 4 bases, the J end by 2 bases, with 27 bases between. This CDR3 region has 19 residues. Germline values: CDR1 SGHTS, CDR2 YDEGEE. The CDR3: CASSPQRSIFPKTQETQYF. DNA of the CDR3: TGTGCCAGCAGCCCACAAAGGTCTATTTTCCCGAAGACTCAAGAGACCCAGTACTTC.

V is TRBV5-8 and J is TRBJ2-3; weak D call: TRBD1 (7 bases). This CDR3 contains 16 residues. Germline CDR1 SGHTS, CDR2 YDEGEE. V lost 2 bases and J 0 bases, leaving 13 bases between the germline ends. Written as DNA, the CDR3 is TGTGCCAGCAGCTTAGGAGGGGGCCCTAGCACAGATACGCAGTATTTT. As protein: CASSLGGGPSTDTQYF.

J is TRBJ2-3 and V is TRBV3-1 (or the pseudogene TRBV3-2); D is possibly TRBD2 (5 bases). Deletions cut 8 bases from V and 6 bases from J, with 18 bases between. The CDR3 contains 14 residues. Per the germline V gene, CDR1 is LGHDT and CDR2 is YNNKEL (reference sequence). This CDR3 reads CASGAAVTGDTQYF. As DNA, the CDR3 is TGTGCCAGCGGTGCGGCAGTAACGGGGGATACGCAGTATTTT.

V usage is TRBV7-8 and J usage is TRBJ2-7; D is unclear. Trimming left V 1 base short and J 2 bases short, with 12 bases between. The CDR3 covers 15 residues. Germline CDR1 and CDR2: SGHVS and FQNEAQ. The CDR3 reads CASSLENQRAYEQYF. Written as DNA, the CDR3 is TGTGCCAGCAGCTTAGAAAACCAGCGCGCCTACGAGCAGTACTTC.

The sample holds one count of this clone. CDR3 residues: CASSPPGAGGRHNEQFF. CDR3 nucleotide sequence: TGTGCCAGCAGCCCCCCCGGCGCGGGAGGCAGACACAATGAGCAGTTCTTC. The chain links TRBV7-9 to TRBJ2-1; 8 bases agree with TRBD2. The V gene end was trimmed by 5 bases and the J gene end by 5 bases; junction bases not matched to a gene: 14. Germline V gives CDR1 SEHNR, CDR2 FQNEAQ (reference sequence). The CDR3 runs 17 residues.

The chain's CDR3 is CASSQPNSEQYF. The CDR3 nucleotides are TGTGCCAGCAGCCAACCAAACTCCGAGCAGTACTTC. This chain links TRBV5-4 with TRBJ2-7; D not certain. The CDR3 runs to 12 residues. Per germline, CDR1 SGHNT and CDR2 YYREEE (reference sequence). V dropped 4 bases and J dropped 6 bases, with 11 bases sitting between them.